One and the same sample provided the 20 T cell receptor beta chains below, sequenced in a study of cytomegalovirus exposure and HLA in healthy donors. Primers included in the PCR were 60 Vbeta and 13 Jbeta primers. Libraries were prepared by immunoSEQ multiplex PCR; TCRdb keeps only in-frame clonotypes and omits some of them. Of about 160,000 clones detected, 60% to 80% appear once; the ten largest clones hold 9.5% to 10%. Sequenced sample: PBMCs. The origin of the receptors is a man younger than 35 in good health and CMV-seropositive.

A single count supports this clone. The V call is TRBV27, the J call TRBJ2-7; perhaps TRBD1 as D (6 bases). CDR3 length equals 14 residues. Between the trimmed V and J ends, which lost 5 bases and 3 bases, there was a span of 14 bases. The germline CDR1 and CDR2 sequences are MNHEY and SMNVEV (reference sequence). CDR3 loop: CASSRTATFYEQYF. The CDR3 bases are TGTGCCAGCAGTAGGACAGCTACTTTCTACGAGCAGTACTTC.

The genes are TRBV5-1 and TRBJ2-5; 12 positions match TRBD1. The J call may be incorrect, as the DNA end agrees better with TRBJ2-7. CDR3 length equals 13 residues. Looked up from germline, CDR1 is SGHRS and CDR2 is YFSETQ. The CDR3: CASNRDRGLEQYF. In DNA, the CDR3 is TGCGCCAGCAACCGGGACAGGGGGCTCGAGCAGTACTTC.

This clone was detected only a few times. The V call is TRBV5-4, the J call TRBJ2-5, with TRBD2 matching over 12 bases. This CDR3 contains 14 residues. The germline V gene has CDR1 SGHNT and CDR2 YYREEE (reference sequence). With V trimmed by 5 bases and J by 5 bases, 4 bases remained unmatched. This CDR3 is CASRLAGGLETQYF. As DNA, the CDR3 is TGTGCCAGCAGACTAGCGGGGGGCCTCGAGACCCAGTACTTC.

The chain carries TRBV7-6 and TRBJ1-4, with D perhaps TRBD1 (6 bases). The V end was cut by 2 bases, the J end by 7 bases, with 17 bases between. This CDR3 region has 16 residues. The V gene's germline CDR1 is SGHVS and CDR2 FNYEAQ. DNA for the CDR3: TGTGCCAGCAGCTTACTGGCGGGGGCTGGTGGTGAAAAACTGTTTTTT. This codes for CASSLLAGAGGEKLFF.

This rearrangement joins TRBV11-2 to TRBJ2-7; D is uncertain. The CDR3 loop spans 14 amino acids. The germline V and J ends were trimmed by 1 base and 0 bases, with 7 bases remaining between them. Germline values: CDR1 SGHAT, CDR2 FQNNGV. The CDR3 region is CASSLVGSSYEQYF. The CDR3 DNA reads TGTGCCAGCAGCTTAGTGGGCAGCTCCTACGAGCAGTACTTC.

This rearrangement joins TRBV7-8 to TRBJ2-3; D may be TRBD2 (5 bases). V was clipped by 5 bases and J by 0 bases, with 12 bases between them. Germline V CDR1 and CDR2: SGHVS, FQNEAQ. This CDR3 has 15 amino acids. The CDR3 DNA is TGTGCCAGCAGCCCGAGGAGGCTTAGCACAGATACGCAGTATTTT. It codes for CASSPRRLSTDTQYF.

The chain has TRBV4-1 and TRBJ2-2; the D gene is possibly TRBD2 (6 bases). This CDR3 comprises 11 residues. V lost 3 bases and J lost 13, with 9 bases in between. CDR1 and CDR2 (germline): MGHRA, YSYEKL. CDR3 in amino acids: CASSQDYRLFF. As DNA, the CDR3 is TGCGCCAGCAGCCAGGACTACAGGCTGTTTTTT.

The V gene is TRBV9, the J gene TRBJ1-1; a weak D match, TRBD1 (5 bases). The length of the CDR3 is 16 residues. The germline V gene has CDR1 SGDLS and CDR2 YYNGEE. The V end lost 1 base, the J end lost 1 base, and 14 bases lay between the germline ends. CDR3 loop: CASSVNMGGQNTEAFF. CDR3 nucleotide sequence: TGTGCCAGCAGCGTAAATATGGGTGGACAGAACACTGAAGCTTTCTTT.

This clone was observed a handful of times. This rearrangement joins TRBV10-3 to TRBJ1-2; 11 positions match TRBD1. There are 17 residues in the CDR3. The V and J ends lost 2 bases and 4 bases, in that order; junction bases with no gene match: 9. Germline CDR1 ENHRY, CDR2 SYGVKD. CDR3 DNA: TGTGCCATCAGTGAGGGGGGACAGGGGGAAATCTTCTATGGCTACACCTTC. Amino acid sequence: CAISEGGQGEIFYGYTF.

CDR3 in amino acids: CASSQGQNTGELFF. The CDR3 nucleotides are TGCGCCAGCAGCCAGGGCCAGAACACCGGGGAGCTGTTTTTT. The chain combines TRBV4-3 with TRBJ2-2; D remains ambiguous. The CDR3 loop spans 14 amino acids. CDR1 LGHNA and CDR2 YSLEER come from the germline V gene. V lost 3 bases to trimming and J lost 1 base, with 6 bases between them.

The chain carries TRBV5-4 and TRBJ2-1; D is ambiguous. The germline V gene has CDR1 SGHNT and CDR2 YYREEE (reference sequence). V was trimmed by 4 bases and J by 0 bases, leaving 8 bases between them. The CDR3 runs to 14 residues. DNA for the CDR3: TGTGCCAGCAGCGCGTCAGGCTCCTACAATGAGCAGTTCTTC. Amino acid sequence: CASSASGSYNEQFF. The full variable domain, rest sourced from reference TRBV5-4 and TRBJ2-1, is ETGVTQSPTHLIKTRGQQVTLRCSSQSGHNTVSWYQQALGQGPQFIFQYYREEENGRGNFPPRFSGLQFPNYSSELNVNALELDDSALYLCASSASGSYNEQFFGPGTRLTVL.

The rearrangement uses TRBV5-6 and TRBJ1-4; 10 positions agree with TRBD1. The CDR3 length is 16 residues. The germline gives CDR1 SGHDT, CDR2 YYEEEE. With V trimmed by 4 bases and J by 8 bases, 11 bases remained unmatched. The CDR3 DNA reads TGTGCCAGCAGCCGGGACAGGGGAATAGGATGGGAAAAACTGTTTTTT. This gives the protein CASSRDRGIGWEKLFF.

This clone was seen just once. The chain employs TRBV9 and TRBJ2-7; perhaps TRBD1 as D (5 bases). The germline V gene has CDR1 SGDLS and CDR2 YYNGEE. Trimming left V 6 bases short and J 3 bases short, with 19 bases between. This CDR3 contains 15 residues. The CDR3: CASTKTGDSHYEQYF. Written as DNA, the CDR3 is TGTGCCAGCACCAAAACCGGAGACAGTCACTACGAGCAGTACTTC.

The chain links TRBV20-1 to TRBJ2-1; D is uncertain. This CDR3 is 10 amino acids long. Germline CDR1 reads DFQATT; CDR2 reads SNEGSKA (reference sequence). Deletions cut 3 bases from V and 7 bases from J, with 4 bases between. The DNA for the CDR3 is TGCAGTGCTAGTATTAATGAGCAGTTCTTC. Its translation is CSASINEQFF.

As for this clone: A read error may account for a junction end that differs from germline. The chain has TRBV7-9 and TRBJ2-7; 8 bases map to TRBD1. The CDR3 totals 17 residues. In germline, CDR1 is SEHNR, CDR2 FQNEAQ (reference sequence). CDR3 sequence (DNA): TGTTCCAGCAGCTTAGCCTACCAGGGGGCCCTCGTCCACGAGCAGTACTTC. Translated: CSSSLAYQGALVHEQYF.

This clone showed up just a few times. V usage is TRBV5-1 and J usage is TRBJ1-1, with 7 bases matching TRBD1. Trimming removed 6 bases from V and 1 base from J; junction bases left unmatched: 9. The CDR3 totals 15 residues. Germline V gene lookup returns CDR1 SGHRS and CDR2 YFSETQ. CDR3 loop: CASNRGTGSNTEAFF. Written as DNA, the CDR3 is TGCGCCAGCAACAGGGGAACAGGGTCGAACACTGAAGCTTTCTTT. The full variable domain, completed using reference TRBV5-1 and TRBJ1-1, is KAGVTQTPRYLIKTRGQQVTLSCSPISGHRSVSWYQQTPGQGLQFLFEYFSETQRNKGNFPGRFSGRQFSNSRSEMNVSTLELGDSALYLCASNRGTGSNTEAFFGQGTRLTVV.

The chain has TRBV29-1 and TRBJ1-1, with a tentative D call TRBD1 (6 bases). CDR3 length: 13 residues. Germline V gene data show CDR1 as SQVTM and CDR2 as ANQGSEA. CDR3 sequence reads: CSSQGHSNTEAFF. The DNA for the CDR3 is TGCAGTTCCCAGGGACATTCGAACACTGAAGCTTTCTTT. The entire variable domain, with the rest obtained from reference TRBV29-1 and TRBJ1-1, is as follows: SAVISQKPSRDICQRGTSLTIQCQVDSQVTMMFWYRQQPGQSLTLIATANQGSEATYESGFVIDKFPISRPNLTFSTLTVSNMSPEDSSIYLCSSQGHSNTEAFFGQGTRLTVV.

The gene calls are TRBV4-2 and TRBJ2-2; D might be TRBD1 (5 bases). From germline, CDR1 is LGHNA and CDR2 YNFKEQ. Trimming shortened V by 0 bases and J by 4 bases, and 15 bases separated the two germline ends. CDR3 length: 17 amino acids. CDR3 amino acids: CASSQDLGQGGTGELFF. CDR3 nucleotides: TGTGCCAGCAGCCAAGATCTCGGGCAGGGCGGCACCGGGGAGCTGTTTTTT.

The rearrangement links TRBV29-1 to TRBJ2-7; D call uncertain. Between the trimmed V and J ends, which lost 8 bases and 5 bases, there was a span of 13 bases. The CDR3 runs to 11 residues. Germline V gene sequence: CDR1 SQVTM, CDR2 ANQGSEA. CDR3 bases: TGCAGCTATCGCGAAGATCACGAGCAGTACTTC. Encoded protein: CSYREDHEQYF.

CDR3: CASSQAGGDPYGYTF. CDR3 sequence (DNA): TGCGCCAGCAGCCAAGCAGGGGGCGATCCCTATGGCTACACCTTC. V and J are TRBV4-1 and TRBJ1-2; TRBD1 aligns across 8 bases. The germline gives CDR1 MGHRA, CDR2 YSYEKL. This CDR3 comprises 15 residues. Unmatched junction bases numbered 5, after V lost 1 base and J lost 4 bases.